This T cell receptor (beta chain) was profiled in a study of glioma-infiltrating T cells. TCR alpha and beta CDR3 regions were amplified from RNA using iRepertoire nested multiplex PCR. TCRdb used MiXCR to reprocess the multiplex PCR reads, holding one entry per CDR3 protein. The repertoire consists of 400,000 or so distinct CDR3 sequences, with 41% occurring once and the leading ten covering around 12%. Study conclusions and caveats: Tissue-blood divergence was below expectation in non-neoplastic patients, above in gliomas.

Many counts were recorded for this clonotype. Its specificity is not known. Trimming stripped 7 bases from V and 0 bases from J, with 12 bases between. The CDR3 consists of 14 residues. Germline V gene data show CDR1 as MNHNS and CDR2 as SASEGT. The source material was glioma tissue, nonneoplastic brain tissue, or PBMCs (not recorded which). The chain uses TRBV6-1 and TRBJ1-2, with D possibly TRBD1 on 5 matching bases. The sequence derives from a human donor with low-grade glioma or glioblastoma, undergoing nonglioma brain surgery, or in good health (not recorded which). The CDR3 DNA is TGTGCCAGCATCATCGGGGCAGCTAACTATGGCTACACCTTC. Amino acid sequence: CASIIGAANYGYTF.